This entry lists 18 T cell receptor beta chains sequenced from one sample in a study of blood T cell repertoires in COVID-19. Data came from immunoSEQ multiplex PCR; TCRdb stores just in-frame clones and leaves some out. The data hold 150,000 to 200,000 clones, with 75% to 85% observed a single time. The sample comprised peripheral blood. Receptors were obtained from a human donor in a cohort sampled during active COVID-19.

The CDR3 protein is CSASLTDGGETQYF. The CDR3 bases are TGCAGTGCTAGTCTAACGGACGGGGGGGAGACCCAGTACTTC. V usage is TRBV20-1 and J usage is TRBJ2-5, with TRBD2 matching over 7 bases. Germline V gene data show CDR1 as DFQATT and CDR2 as SNEGSKA (reference sequence). The CDR3 loop spans 14 amino acids. The V and J ends lost 3 bases and 5 bases, in that order; junction bases with no gene match: 9.

The rearrangement links TRBV6-5 to TRBJ2-2; D gene uncertain. CDR1 and CDR2 from the germline V gene are MNHEY and SVGAGI. Trimming removed 0 bases at V and 5 bases at J, with 13 bases between. This CDR3 spans 16 amino acids. The CDR3 DNA reads as TGTGCCAGCAGTTACTCGTGGCCGGGTGGGACCGGGGAGCTGTTTTTT. It yields the protein CASSYSWPGGTGELFF.

The V call is TRBV4-3, the J call TRBJ1-3, with unresolved D. Germline V gene lookup returns CDR1 LGHNA and CDR2 YSLEER. CDR3 length: 14 amino acids. Between the trimmed V and J ends, which lost 2 bases and 7 bases, there was a span of 12 bases. The DNA of the CDR3 is TGCGCCAGCAGCCAACTTGGATCGGGGAACACCATATATTTT. Protein: CASSQLGSGNTIYF.

The chain links TRBV19 to TRBJ2-1, with TRBD2 identical over 13 bases. The CDR3 length is 16 residues. The germline V gene encodes CDR1 LNHDA and CDR2 SQIVND (reference sequence). V shed 9 bases, J shed 10 bases, and the junction held 15 bases outside the gene matches. CDR3 sequence reads: CASEVGLAGAGGEQFF. As DNA, the CDR3 is TGTGCCAGCGAAGTTGGACTAGCGGGGGCGGGCGGGGAGCAGTTCTTC.

This clone came up once. The chain employs TRBV10-3 and TRBJ2-7; 9 nucleotides align to TRBD2. Per the germline V gene, CDR1 is ENHRY and CDR2 is SYGVKD. This CDR3 is built from 13 residues. Trimming at V came to 11 bases and at J to 6 bases, leaving 11 bases not matched to a gene. The DNA of the CDR3 is TGTGCCGCCGGGAGGGCGGGAGGGGCCGAGCAGTACTTC. Its translation: CAAGRAGGAEQYF.

J is TRBJ2-1 and V is TRBV5-4; 12 positions match TRBD2. V lost 5 bases, J lost 7 bases, and 13 bases stayed unmatched. CDR1 is SGHNT, CDR2 YYREEE, per germline (reference sequence). The length of the CDR3 is 17 residues. The CDR3 bases are TGTGCCAGCAGACCGAGGAACCTAGCGGGAGGGCCGAATGAGCAGTTCTTC. Protein sequence: CASRPRNLAGGPNEQFF.

This sequence joins TRBV5-1 and TRBJ2-7, with TRBD1 matching 9 bases. The J segment lost 4 bases and the V segment lost 4 bases, leaving 6 bases of the junction unmatched. The germline gives CDR1 SGHRS, CDR2 YFSETQ. This CDR3 is 14 amino acids long. The DNA of the CDR3 is TGCGCCAGCAGCACACAGGGGGCAAAGTACGAGCAGTACTTC. Translating gives CASSTQGAKYEQYF.

The chain uses TRBV19 and TRBJ1-2; no clear D. The V gene lost 7 bases and the J gene lost 4 bases, with 16 bases spanning the gap. This CDR3 contains 14 residues. The germline CDR1 and CDR2 sequences are LNHDA and SQIVND (reference sequence). The CDR3 sequence: CASIPGVSGYGYTF. The DNA of the CDR3 is TGTGCCAGTATACCCGGGGTCAGCGGCTATGGCTACACCTTC. The full variable domain, rest sourced from reference TRBV19 and TRBJ1-2, is DGGITQSPKYLFRKEGQNVTLSCEQNLNHDAMYWYRQDPGQGLRLIYYSQIVNDFQKGDIAEGYSVSREKKESFPLTVTSAQKNPTAFYLCASIPGVSGYGYTFGSGTRLTVV.

The V call is TRBV7-6, the J call TRBJ2-3; D is perhaps TRBD2 (6 bases). Germline V gene data show CDR1 as SGHVS and CDR2 as FNYEAQ. V was cut by 5 bases and J by 2 bases, with 11 bases left in between. The CDR3 consists of 14 residues. This CDR3 reads CASSLGLTTDTQYF. In DNA form, the CDR3 reads TGTGCCAGCAGCCTGGGACTTACCACAGATACGCAGTATTTT.

The chain uses TRBV7-7 and TRBJ2-6; unclear D gene. The CDR3 extends over 16 amino acids. The germline V gene encodes CDR1 SSHAT and CDR2 FNYEAQ (reference sequence). V was trimmed by 1 base and J by 0 bases, leaving 7 bases between them. The CDR3 DNA sequence: TGTGCCAGCAGCTTAGGAGGTGGCTCTGGGGCCAACGTCCTGACTTTC. Translation gives CASSLGGGSGANVLTF.

The chain couples TRBV6-6 to TRBJ2-3; D is possibly TRBD1 (6 bases). This CDR3 spans 14 amino acids. V lost 8 bases and J lost 1, with 13 bases in between. The germline V gene encodes CDR1 MNHNY and CDR2 SVGAGI (reference sequence). In DNA, the CDR3 is TGTGCCAGCGGTCTGGGGGCCGGCACAGATACGCAGTATTTT. Translation gives CASGLGAGTDTQYF.

The rearrangement joins TRBV19 to TRBJ2-2, with TRBD2 as a possible D gene (5 bases). CDR3 length: 13 amino acids. Germline V CDR1 and CDR2: LNHDA, SQIVND (reference sequence). With 5 bases removed from V and 9 bases from J, the gap between germline ends came to 13 bases. CDR3 sequence reads: CASSGGVLRELFF. The DNA for the CDR3 is TGTGCCAGTAGTGGAGGAGTCCTCCGGGAGCTGTTTTTT.

This clone was detected many times. The gene calls are TRBV11-3 and TRBJ2-3; 13 bases map to TRBD2. This CDR3 is built from 16 residues. The germline gives CDR1 SGHNT, CDR2 YENEEA. Trimming at V came to 5 bases and at J to 2 bases, leaving 4 bases not matched to a gene. In DNA form, the CDR3 reads TGTGCCAGCAGCGATGGGACTAGCGGGATCACAGATACGCAGTATTTT. Protein product: CASSDGTSGITDTQYF.

This chain links TRBV25-1 with TRBJ2-1; possibly TRBD2 for D (6 bases). CDR3 length: 12 residues. V lost 8 bases and J lost 6, with 11 bases in between. Per germline, CDR1 MGHDK and CDR2 SYGVNS. This chain's CDR3 is CASGIGGNEQFF. As DNA, the CDR3 is TGTGCCAGCGGTATCGGGGGCAATGAGCAGTTCTTC.

The rearrangement joins TRBV7-8 to TRBJ1-1; 7 bases are a match to TRBD1. Germline V gene sequence: CDR1 SGHVS, CDR2 FQNEAQ. V gave up 2 bases and J gave up 1 base; unmatched junction bases: 4. This CDR3 is built from 15 residues. The DNA for the CDR3 is TGTGCCAGCAGCTTATATACAGGGGCGAACACTGAAGCTTTCTTT. This gives the protein CASSLYTGANTEAFF.

The rearrangement joins TRBV5-1 to TRBJ2-2, with TRBD1 matching over 8 bases. The V segment lost 0 bases and the J segment 5 bases; nucleotides outside the gene matches: 15. The CDR3 consists of 19 residues. Germline CDR1 reads SGHRS; CDR2 reads YFSETQ. CDR3 residues: CASSLAGYSRTGRTGELFF. DNA of the CDR3: TGCGCCAGCAGCTTGGCCGGTTACTCACGGACAGGGCGAACCGGGGAGCTGTTTTTT.

V gene TRBV4-3 combines with J gene TRBJ1-2; 7 bases line up with TRBD1. Trimming at V came to 6 bases and at J to 6 bases, leaving 10 bases not matched to a gene. CDR1 and CDR2 from the germline V gene are LGHNA and YSLEER. CDR3 length equals 14 residues. The CDR3 bases are TGCGCCAGCAGTATATCAGGGGGTATCCATGGCTACACCTTC. Its translation: CASSISGGIHGYTF.

The rearrangement joins TRBV7-2 to TRBJ1-1; the D is unclear. CDR1 SGHTA and CDR2 FQGNSA come from the germline V gene. This CDR3 region has 13 residues. Trimming shortened V by 1 base and J by 6 bases, and 9 bases separated the two germline ends. The CDR3 nucleotides read TGTGCCAGCAGCTTAGTGTGGAGGGCTGAAGCTTTCTTT. It yields the protein CASSLVWRAEAFF.